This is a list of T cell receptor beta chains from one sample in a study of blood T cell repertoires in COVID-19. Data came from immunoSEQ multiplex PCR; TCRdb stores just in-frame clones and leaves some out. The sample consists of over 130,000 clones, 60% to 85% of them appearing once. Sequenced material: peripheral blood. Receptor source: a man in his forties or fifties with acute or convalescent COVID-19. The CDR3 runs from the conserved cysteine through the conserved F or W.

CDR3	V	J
CASSARQGNPYEQYF	TRBV7-9	TRBJ2-7
CASSPAGGQGLYEQYF	TRBV27	TRBJ2-7
CASSPGTGGGEKLFF	TRBV28	TRBJ1-4
CASGLVLGASGEAFF	TRBV12-5	TRBJ1-1
CASSPLGGIGGYTF	TRBV19	TRBJ1-2
CATRQNTNSPLHF	TRBV6-5	TRBJ1-6
CASSFGAGTNYGYTF	TRBV7-8	TRBJ1-2
CATGRTGAGYTF	TRBV2	TRBJ1-2
CASGLDNEQFF	TRBV12-5	TRBJ2-1
CASRGEEGSFGNTIYF	TRBV28	TRBJ1-3
CASSQGAEDTIYF	TRBV9	TRBJ1-3
CASSAFSAQGRPQYF	TRBV3-1/TRBV3-2	TRBJ2-5
CASSPRRQHSGNTIYF	TRBV5-6	TRBJ1-3
CASSDGQGNNEKLFF	TRBV10-1	TRBJ1-4
CASSGGQGNTEAFF	TRBV5-6	TRBJ1-1